Each of the 8 T cell receptor beta chains below was sequenced from the same sample in a study of T cells in women clearing cervical HPV infection. Measured with immunoSEQ multiplex PCR; TCRdb has only the in-frame clones, and not every one. Listed are about 19,000 clones; approximately 16% falls within the top ten. The sequencing input was blood buffy coat. The receptors originated from a woman between 18 and 70 years old with a cervical HPV16 infection that either progressed to CIN3+ or cleared (not recorded which).

As for this clone: The read falls 3 residues short of the CDR3 end, and the missing part is taken from the germline J gene. The chain links TRBV29-1 to TRBJ2-2; D might be TRBD2 (6 bases). There are 12 residues in the CDR3. Germline V lookup: CDR1 SQVTM, CDR2 ANQGSEA. V was trimmed by 0 bases and J by 7 bases, leaving 6 bases between them. The sequenced part of the CDR3 DNA is TGCAGCGTTGAAGAGGGGGGCGGGGAG. It translates to CSVEEGGGE. The whole CDR3 protein reads CSVEEGGGELFF.

Comment on this clone: Coverage ceases 3 residues before the CDR3 finishes, and the germline J gene fills in the end. The J gene is TRBJ1-4, the V gene TRBV19, with TRBD1 matching 9 bases. The CDR3 length is 14 residues. With 3 bases clipped from V and 7 bases from J, the junction kept 3 bases outside the gene matches. Germline loops: CDR1 LNHDA, CDR2 SQIVND (reference sequence). This chain's CDR3 is CASSIYRGPEKLFF. The CDR3 DNA, read in part, is TGTGCCAGTAGTATTTACAGGGGGCCTGAAAAA. The whole variable domain, filled in from reference TRBV19 and TRBJ1-4, reads DGGITQSPKYLFRKEGQNVTLSCEQNLNHDAMYWYRQDPGQGLRLIYYSQIVNDFQKGDIAEGYSVSREKKESFPLTVTSAQKNPTAFYLCASSIYRGPEKLFFGSGTQLSVL.

Of note for this clone: The CDR3 is cut off 3 residues early in the read; its end comes from the germline J gene. This sequence joins TRBV4-2 and TRBJ1-1; possibly TRBD1 for D (5 bases). CDR1 LGHNA and CDR2 YNFKEQ come from the germline V gene. The CDR3 is 15 amino acids. CDR3 bases read: TGTGCCAGCAGCCAAGATCAGGGATCTGTCTCTGGA. It translates to CASSQDQGSVSG. The whole CDR3 reads CASSQDQGSVSGAFF.

For this clone: The sequenced fragment ends 3 residues before the CDR3 boundary, so the rest is inferred from the germline J gene. This chain joins TRBV20-1 and TRBJ2-2, with 9 bases lining up with TRBD2. Germline V gene sequence: CDR1 DFQATT, CDR2 SNEGSKA (reference sequence). Trimming at V came to 0 bases and at J to 6 bases, leaving 11 bases not matched to a gene. CDR3 length equals 17 residues. This CDR3 reads CSARDPSGTSGPGELFF. The part of the CDR3 DNA that was read is TGCAGTGCTAGAGATCCCAGCGGTACTAGCGGGCCCGGGGAG.

With regard to this clone: The read terminates 3 residues before the CDR3 end, so the remaining end is supplied by the germline J gene. The chain has TRBV7-6 and TRBJ2-1; the match to TRBD2 covers 12 bases. Trimming removed 5 bases from V and 1 base from J; junction bases left unmatched: 3. CDR1 and CDR2 (germline): SGHVS, FNYEAQ. The CDR3 covers 16 residues. Here the CDR3 reads CASSRTSGVSYNEQFF. The CDR3 bases that were read are TGTGCCAGCAGCCGGACTAGCGGGGTTTCCTACAATGAG.

Regarding this clone: The missing CDR3 end, 3 residues past where the read stops, is filled in from the germline J gene. The gene calls are TRBV5-1 and TRBJ1-3; no clear D. The V end lost 4 bases, the J end lost 4 bases, and 9 bases lay between the germline ends. The CDR3 has 13 amino acids. Germline CDR1 reads SGHRS; CDR2 reads YFSETQ. CDR3 loop: CASSPPGGNTIYF. The sequenced CDR3 bases are TGCGCCAGCAGCCCACCGGGGGGAAACACC.

Points on this clone: The read gets to within 3 residues of the CDR3 end, and the germline J gene fills in the rest. The chain combines TRBV20-1 with TRBJ2-7, with D unresolved. The CDR3 has 15 residues. Germline loops: CDR1 DFQATT, CDR2 SNEGSKA (reference sequence). V was cut by 2 bases and J by 0 bases, with 14 bases left in between. The CDR3 is CSARPTLPSSYEQYF. Partial CDR3 DNA: TGCAGTGCTAGACCCACCCTACCGAGCTCCTACGAG.

As for this clone: The read halts 3 residues ahead of the CDR3 end, with the missing end drawn from the germline J gene. The rearrangement joins TRBV19 to TRBJ2-3; 12 nucleotides agree with TRBD2. CDR1 and CDR2 (germline): LNHDA, SQIVND (reference sequence). The CDR3 has 15 amino acids. The sequenced part of the CDR3 DNA is TGTGCCAGTAGTGCACTAGCGGGGGGCCCGGAGACG. It codes for CASSALAGGPET. The complete CDR3 sequence is CASSALAGGPETQYF.